The entry that follows covers one T cell receptor (beta chain) sequence. TCRdb's copy holds only in-frame clones and misses some; the assay was immunoSEQ multiplex PCR. Among around 300,000 clones listed, 75% to 90% were seen once. The CDR3 spans 18 residues. Germline CDR1 reads SGHAT; CDR2 reads FQNNGV. V shed 1 base, J shed 3 bases, and the junction held 8 bases outside the gene matches. This sample was taken from a study of blood T cell repertoires in COVID-19. Study-wide background: T cells, B-cell-depleted T cells, or PBMCs provided the cDNA or gDNA that served as material.

Participants' reported clinical history set cohort assignment. V gene TRBV11-2 combines with J gene TRBJ1-6, with TRBD1 matching over 8 bases. Sequenced: PBMCs or T cells enriched from blood (not recorded which). The sequence came from a woman aged 45-60 years who had recovered from COVID-19. The CDR3 region has the DNA TGTGCCAGCAGCTTAGTCCCGACAGGGGCGATCTATAATTCACCCCTCCACTTT. This codes for CASSLVPTGAIYNSPLHF.